These 11 T cell receptor beta chains were sequenced from one sample in a study of cytomegalovirus exposure and HLA in healthy donors. PCR primers comprised 60 Vbeta and 13 Jbeta primers. Clones were sequenced by immunoSEQ multiplex PCR, and TCRdb holds only the in-frame ones, with some missing. The data hold around 190,000 clones, with 85% observed a single time. Sequences were obtained from PBMCs. Source of these receptors: a woman aged 45-60 years in good health and CMV-seronegative.

The chain links TRBV28 to TRBJ1-5; D unresolved. This CDR3 has 14 residues. Trimming took off 1 base at V and 4 bases at J, with 8 bases between the two ends. Germline loops: CDR1 MDHEN, CDR2 SYDVKM. The chain's CDR3 is CASSLSAENQPQHF. The CDR3 DNA follows: TGTGCCAGCAGTTTATCTGCAGAAAATCAGCCCCAGCATTTT.

The chain recombines TRBV6-4 with TRBJ1-1; D possibly corresponds to TRBD1 (6 bases). This CDR3 is 14 amino acids long. Looked up from germline, CDR1 is MRHNA and CDR2 is SNTAGT. The V end lost 2 bases, the J end lost 7 bases, and 14 bases lay between the germline ends. CDR3 in DNA: TGTGCCAGCAGTGACAAGGGGGAAGGCATTGAAGCTTTCTTT. It yields the protein CASSDKGEGIEAFF.

The rearrangement joins TRBV28 to TRBJ2-1; 13 positions match TRBD2. V was clipped by 3 bases and J by 9 bases; unmatched bases: 14. This CDR3 comprises 18 residues. Per the germline V gene, CDR1 is MDHEN and CDR2 is SYDVKM. In nucleotides, the CDR3 is TGTGCCAGCAGTTTTCCCTTTGTGGGGACTAGCGGGAATTGTGAGCAGTTCTTC. Translated: CASSFPFVGTSGNCEQFF.

The genes are TRBV5-1 and TRBJ2-3, with D possibly being TRBD2 (6 bases). The V gene's germline CDR1 is SGHRS and CDR2 YFSETQ. V shed 0 bases and J shed 4 bases, with 18 bases lying between them. The CDR3 contains 17 residues. The DNA of the CDR3 is TGCGCCAGCAGCTTGGGGGGTACCGGGAGAAGGGCAGATACGCAGTATTTT. Translating it yields CASSLGGTGRRADTQYF. Looking up the rest from reference TRBV5-1 and TRBJ2-3 gives the full variable domain: KAGVTQTPRYLIKTRGQQVTLSCSPISGHRSVSWYQQTPGQGLQFLFEYFSETQRNKGNFPGRFSGRQFSNSRSEMNVSTLELGDSALYLCASSLGGTGRRADTQYFGPGTRLTVL.

The chain combines TRBV2 with TRBJ2-7; 9 bases are a match to TRBD2. J lost 3 bases, V lost 7 bases, and 13 bases had no gene match. Germline loops: CDR1 SNHLY, CDR2 FYNNEI. This CDR3 is built from 16 residues. CDR3 sequence reads: CASKQGLAGTFYEQYF. CDR3 bases: TGTGCCAGCAAACAGGGGCTAGCGGGGACATTCTACGAGCAGTACTTC.

The V gene is TRBV28, the J gene TRBJ2-1; D remains ambiguous. Germline V lookup: CDR1 MDHEN, CDR2 SYDVKM. Trimming pared 6 bases from V and 3 bases from J, leaving 12 bases between. The CDR3 consists of 14 residues. The CDR3: CASSPRAGYNEQFF. In nucleotides, the CDR3 is TGTGCCAGCAGCCCGAGAGCTGGCTACAATGAGCAGTTCTTC.

In the case of this clone: Compared with germline, one end of the junction differs, possibly owing to a read error. This sequence joins TRBV7-9 and TRBJ1-2; D uncertain. CDR3 length: 12 amino acids. Germline loops: CDR1 SEHNR, CDR2 FQNEAQ (reference sequence). The CDR3 is CSSSPGFYGYTF. CDR3 sequence (DNA): TGTTCCAGCAGCCCCGGTTTCTATGGCTACACCTTC.

The J gene is TRBJ1-1, the V gene TRBV25-1; 7 positions agree with TRBD1. This CDR3 is 13 amino acids long. V dropped 6 bases and J dropped 8; count of bases not matched to a gene: 9. CDR1 and CDR2 from the germline V gene are MGHDK and SYGVNS. The CDR3 loop reads CASSVSGGQEAFF. The CDR3 coding sequence is TGTGCCAGCAGCGTCTCCGGGGGACAGGAAGCTTTCTTT.

The chain has TRBV27 and TRBJ1-1; D is possibly TRBD1 (6 bases). The CDR3 totals 17 residues. Germline assignment: CDR1 MNHEY and CDR2 SMNVEV (reference sequence). V dropped 6 bases and J dropped 2 bases, with 22 bases sitting between them. Here the CDR3 reads CASRPTGFGLGNTEAFF. CDR3 nucleotides: TGTGCCAGCAGACCTACAGGGTTCGGCCTTGGAAACACTGAAGCTTTCTTT.

V and J are TRBV5-8 and TRBJ2-7; a weak D match, TRBD1 (5 bases). The V end was cut by 4 bases, the J end by 6 bases, with 14 bases between. This CDR3 has 13 residues. In germline, CDR1 is SGHTS, CDR2 YDEGEE. CDR3: CASSRARGLEQYF. CDR3 sequence (DNA): TGTGCCAGCAGCCGTGCTAGGGGCCTCGAGCAGTACTTC.

The V call is TRBV30, the J call TRBJ2-7, with D perhaps TRBD2 (7 bases). The V end lost 3 bases, the J end lost 5 bases, and 11 bases lay between the germline ends. Germline values: CDR1 GTSNPN, CDR2 SVGIG (reference sequence). The CDR3 sequence is 12 residues long. CDR3 nucleotide sequence: TGTGCCTGGAGCCGGGGGGCAGACGAGCAGTACTTC. Amino acids: CAWSRGADEQYF.